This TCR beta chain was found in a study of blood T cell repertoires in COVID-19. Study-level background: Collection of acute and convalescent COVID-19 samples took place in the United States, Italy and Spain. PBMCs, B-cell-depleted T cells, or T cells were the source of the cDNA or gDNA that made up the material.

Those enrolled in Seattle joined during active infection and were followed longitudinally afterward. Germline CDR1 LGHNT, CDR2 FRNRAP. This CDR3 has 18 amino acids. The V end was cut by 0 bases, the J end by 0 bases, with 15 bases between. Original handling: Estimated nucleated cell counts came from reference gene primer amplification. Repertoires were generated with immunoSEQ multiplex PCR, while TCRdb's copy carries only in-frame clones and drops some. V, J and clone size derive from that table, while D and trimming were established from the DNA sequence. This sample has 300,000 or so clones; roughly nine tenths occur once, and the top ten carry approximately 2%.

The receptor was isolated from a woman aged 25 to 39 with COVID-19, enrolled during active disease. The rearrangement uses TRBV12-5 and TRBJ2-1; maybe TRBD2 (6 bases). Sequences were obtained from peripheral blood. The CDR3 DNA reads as TGTGCTAGTGGTTTGGTAAATAGCGGCGCCAGCTCCTACAATGAGCAGTTCTTC. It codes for CASGLVNSGASSYNEQFF.